One and the same sample provided the 21 T cell receptor beta chains below, sequenced in a study of blood T cell repertoires in COVID-19. The table came from immunoSEQ multiplex PCR; TCRdb's copy has only in-frame clones and leaves some out. The sample shows approximately 72,000 clones, 88% of them seen only once. Sequenced sample: peripheral blood. The receptors were gathered from a man aged 50-59 years with acute or convalescent COVID-19.

V usage is TRBV11-1 and J usage is TRBJ2-3; D ambiguous. The CDR3 consists of 11 residues. Germline V gene data show CDR1 as SGHAT and CDR2 as FQDESV (reference sequence). V lost 5 bases and J lost 3, with 3 bases in between. The CDR3 nucleotides read TGTGCCAGCAGCGAGACAGATACGCAGTATTTT. Amino acids: CASSETDTQYF.

The gene calls are TRBV6-6 and TRBJ2-5; D is ambiguous. Germline values: CDR1 MNHNY, CDR2 SVGAGI (reference sequence). The CDR3 has 13 residues. Trimming took off 6 bases at V and 5 bases at J, with 13 bases between the two ends. The CDR3 spells CASSIRVRETQYF. For the CDR3, the DNA is TGTGCCAGCAGCATTAGAGTCCGCGAGACCCAGTACTTC.

The DNA for the CDR3 is TGTGCCAGTAGTATGGGGGACAGGGTCTATAGCACTGAAGCTTTCTTT. It encodes CASSMGDRVYSTEAFF. The chain combines TRBV19 with TRBJ1-1; 9 nucleotides align to TRBD1. The V and J ends lost 3 bases and 4 bases, in that order; junction bases with no gene match: 9. This CDR3 is 16 amino acids long. The germline V gene has CDR1 LNHDA and CDR2 SQIVND (reference sequence).

There are a few counts of this clone. This chain's CDR3 is CAISPTAQSFNTGELFF. CDR3 nucleotide sequence: TGTGCCATCTCACCTACAGCTCAAAGCTTTAACACCGGGGAGCTGTTTTTT. The rearrangement links TRBV27 to TRBJ2-2; no definite D call. Germline V gives CDR1 MNHEY, CDR2 SMNVEV (reference sequence). Deletions cut 10 bases from V and 2 bases from J, with 23 bases between. This CDR3 has 17 amino acids.

The rearrangement joins TRBV19 to TRBJ2-5, with D unresolved. The CDR3 contains 14 residues. In germline, CDR1 is LNHDA, CDR2 SQIVND (reference sequence). V was cut by 1 base and J by 2 bases, with 8 bases left in between. CDR3 loop: CASSIGTVQETQYF. The CDR3 DNA is TGTGCCAGTAGTATAGGTACTGTTCAAGAGACCCAGTACTTC.

The rearrangement links TRBV2 to TRBJ1-1, with D possibly matching TRBD1 (6 bases). V gave up 3 bases and J gave up 1 base, with 15 bases separating them. The CDR3 runs to 16 residues. Looked up from germline, CDR1 is SNHLY and CDR2 is FYNNEI. The CDR3 bases are TGTGCCAGCAGTGATGAGGGGGGGGGCCAGAACACTGAAGCTTTCTTT. Its translation is CASSDEGGGQNTEAFF.

CDR3 in amino acids: CAGGAGGANVLTF. As DNA, the CDR3 is TGTGCCGGGGGGGCAGGTGGGGCCAACGTCCTGACTTTC. V gene TRBV30 combines with J gene TRBJ2-6; tentative D call: TRBD2 (7 bases). The germline V gene encodes CDR1 GTSNPN and CDR2 SVGIG (reference sequence). The CDR3 runs 13 residues. Trimming took off 8 bases at V and 3 bases at J, with 11 bases between the two ends.

V and J are TRBV12-2 and TRBJ1-3. TRBV12-2 is a pseudogene segment. This CDR3 is built from 17 residues. CDR3 coding DNA: TGTGCAAGTCGCTTAGCTATAGCCGGGGACTCTGGAAACACCATATATTTT. This gives the protein CASRLAIAGDSGNTIYF.

This chain links TRBV7-3 with TRBJ1-2, with D perhaps TRBD1 (6 bases). The CDR3 is 14 residues long. V was trimmed by 5 bases and J by 10 bases, leaving 20 bases between them. CDR1 is SGHTA and CDR2 is FQGTGA in the germline V gene. The CDR3 region has the DNA TGTGCCAGCAGCCGCACCGGGACATCCACTGACTACACCTTC. Its translation: CASSRTGTSTDYTF.

The V gene is TRBV30, the J gene TRBJ2-1, with 7 nucleotides matching TRBD1. CDR3 length: 13 amino acids. V shed 1 base, J shed 8 bases, and the junction held 5 bases outside the gene matches. CDR1 and CDR2 (germline): GTSNPN, SVGIG (reference sequence). CDR3 in DNA: TGTGCCTGGAGTGGGGGACAGAGCGATGAGCAGTTCTTC. It codes for CAWSGGQSDEQFF.

This clone was observed a single time. The J gene is TRBJ1-3, the V gene TRBV7-6; maybe TRBD1 (5 bases). The CDR3 has 19 amino acids. Per germline, CDR1 SGHVS and CDR2 FNYEAQ. Trimming cost V 3 bases and J 0 bases, with 21 bases left between them. The CDR3 coding sequence is TGTGCCAGCAGCTTGGCCCCCCAGGGAGGTTATGGCTCTGGAAACACCATATATTTT. It is translated as CASSLAPQGGYGSGNTIYF.

The chain combines TRBV5-4 with TRBJ2-2; 8 bases are shared with TRBD1. Trimming removed 4 bases from V and 4 bases from J; junction bases left unmatched: 6. The germline CDR1 and CDR2 sequences are SGHNT and YYREEE (reference sequence). CDR3 length: 15 residues. CDR3 sequence: CASSRTGGATGELFF. For the CDR3, the DNA is TGTGCCAGCAGCAGAACAGGGGGTGCCACCGGGGAGCTGTTTTTT.

The chain employs TRBV27 and TRBJ1-1; D is possibly TRBD1 (5 bases). CDR3 length: 13 amino acids. Trimming left V 5 bases short and J 3 bases short, with 10 bases between. The germline CDR1 and CDR2 sequences are MNHEY and SMNVEV (reference sequence). The CDR3 sequence is CASSVRAYTEAFF. The DNA for the CDR3 is TGTGCCAGCAGTGTCAGGGCCTACACTGAAGCTTTCTTT.

This chain uses TRBV27 with TRBJ1-1; D gene ambiguous. The CDR3 is 13 amino acids. Germline V gene sequence: CDR1 MNHEY, CDR2 SMNVEV (reference sequence). V gave up 3 bases and J gave up 1 base, with 6 bases separating them. The CDR3 coding sequence is TGTGCCAGCAGTTTTTGGCAGAACACTGAAGCTTTCTTT. As protein: CASSFWQNTEAFF.

The chain recombines TRBV9 with TRBJ1-2; no firm D call. The V end was cut by 0 bases, the J end by 0 bases, with 12 bases between. Per the germline V gene, CDR1 is SGDLS and CDR2 is YYNGEE. The length of the CDR3 is 16 residues. CDR3 nucleotide sequence: TGTGCCAGCAGCGTAGGCAGTCGCACCTCTAACTATGGCTACACCTTC. Amino acids: CASSVGSRTSNYGYTF.

The chain carries TRBV4-1 and TRBJ2-3; no clear D. CDR3 length equals 13 residues. Trimming removed 1 base from V and 3 bases from J, with 5 bases in between. Germline V CDR1 and CDR2: MGHRA, YSYEKL. The CDR3 DNA reads TGCGCCAGCAGCCAAGTTCCAACAGATACGCAGTATTTT. This translates into CASSQVPTDTQYF.

The V and J genes are TRBV9 and TRBJ2-5; the match to TRBD1 covers 8 bases. The CDR3 spans 17 residues. In germline, CDR1 is SGDLS, CDR2 YYNGEE. Germline trimming cut 4 bases from V and 4 bases from J; bases unmatched to any gene: 15. As DNA, the CDR3 is TGTGCCAGCAGCCTAGGGGTCGTAGGGACAGGTGTAGAGACCCAGTACTTC. Its translation: CASSLGVVGTGVETQYF. Full variable domain (rest looked up from reference TRBV9 and TRBJ2-5): DSGVTQTPKHLITATGQRVTLRCSPRSGDLSVYWYQQSLDQGLQFLIQYYNGEERAKGNILERFSAQQFPDLHSELNLSSLELGDSALYFCASSLGVVGTGVETQYFGPGTRLLVL.

V usage is TRBV2 and J usage is TRBJ2-7; 10 nucleotides match TRBD1. The CDR3 length is 21 residues. Germline CDR1 SNHLY, CDR2 FYNNEI. The trim removed 6 bases at V and 1 base at J, leaving 24 bases unmatched. The CDR3 coding sequence is TGTGCCAGCAGCGCCGGGACAGGGGCCTTCCCGATCCCTACGCGATCCTACGAGCAGTACTTC. This gives the protein CASSAGTGAFPIPTRSYEQYF.

J is TRBJ1-5 and V is TRBV28, with 7 bases matching TRBD1. The V segment lost 3 bases and the J segment 7 bases; nucleotides outside the gene matches: 9. The CDR3 sequence is 15 residues long. The V gene's germline CDR1 is MDHEN and CDR2 SYDVKM. The CDR3 DNA follows: TGTGCCAGCAGTTTTCCCGGACAGGCCTCGCAGCCCCAGCATTTT. Its protein product is CASSFPGQASQPQHF.

The chain couples TRBV19 to TRBJ1-5; 8 bases match TRBD1. Germline values: CDR1 LNHDA, CDR2 SQIVND (reference sequence). Losses at the gene ends were 2 bases for V and 2 bases for J; bases not matched to a gene: 5. This CDR3 is built from 16 residues. DNA for the CDR3: TGTGCCAGTAGTATACAGGGGGCATATCGCAATCAGCCCCAGCATTTT. This translates into CASSIQGAYRNQPQHF. The entire variable domain, with the rest obtained from reference TRBV19 and TRBJ1-5, is as follows: DGGITQSPKYLFRKEGQNVTLSCEQNLNHDAMYWYRQDPGQGLRLIYYSQIVNDFQKGDIAEGYSVSREKKESFPLTVTSAQKNPTAFYLCASSIQGAYRNQPQHFGDGTRLSIL.

V gene TRBV9 combines with J gene TRBJ2-3, with 13 bases aligning to TRBD2. The CDR3 runs to 16 residues. V was pared by 0 bases and J by 3 bases, with 1 base of the junction left unmatched. Per germline, CDR1 SGDLS and CDR2 YYNGEE. CDR3 coding DNA: TGTGCCAGCAGCGTAGGGACTAGCGGGGGAACAGATACGCAGTATTTT. Its protein is CASSVGTSGGTDTQYF.